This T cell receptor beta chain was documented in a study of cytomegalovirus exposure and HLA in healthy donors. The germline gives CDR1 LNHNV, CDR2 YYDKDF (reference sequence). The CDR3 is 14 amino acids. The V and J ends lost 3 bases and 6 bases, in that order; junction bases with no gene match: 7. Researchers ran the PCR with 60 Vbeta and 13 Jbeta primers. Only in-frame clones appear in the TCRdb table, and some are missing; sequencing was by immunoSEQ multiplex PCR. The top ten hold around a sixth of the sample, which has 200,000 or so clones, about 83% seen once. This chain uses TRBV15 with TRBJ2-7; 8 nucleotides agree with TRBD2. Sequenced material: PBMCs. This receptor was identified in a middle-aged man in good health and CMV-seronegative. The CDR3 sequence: CATSSYGRVSEQYF. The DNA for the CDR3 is TGTGCCACCAGCAGCTACGGGAGGGTATCCGAGCAGTACTTC. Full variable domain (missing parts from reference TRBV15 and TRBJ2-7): DAMVIQNPRYQVTQFGKPVTLSCSQTLNHNVMYWYQQKSSQAPKLLFHYYDKDFNNEADTPDNFQSRRPNTSFCFLDIRSPGLGDTAMYLCATSSYGRVSEQYFGPGTRLTVT.